This T cell receptor (beta chain) was profiled in a study of blood T cell repertoires in COVID-19. TCRdb's table, derived via immunoSEQ multiplex PCR, lists solely in-frame clones and lacks some. This sample has hundreds of thousands of clones; about nine tenths occur once, and the top ten carry roughly 6%. With V trimmed by 1 base and J by 3 bases, 7 bases remained unmatched. Per the germline V gene, CDR1 is KGHSH and CDR2 is LQKENI. CDR3 length: 16 residues. Sequenced input: PBMCs or T cells enriched from blood (not recorded which). This rearrangement joins TRBV18 to TRBJ1-2, with 8 bases fitting TRBD1. This TCR came from a woman between 25 and 40 years old with acute COVID-19. CDR3 region: CASSPRRTGNDYGYTF. CDR3 coding DNA: TGTGCCAGCTCACCACGGAGGACAGGGAACGACTATGGCTACACCTTC.